These 4 T cell receptor beta chains originate from one sample sequenced in a study of blood T cells in healthy people across ages. The authors ran a second PCR of 7 to 11 cycles using a sample-barcoded 5' primer and a J-beta primer mix. Each CDR3 protein gets one entry after TCRdb re-called the 5' RACE reads with MiXCR. The data contain 1.5 million to 2 million distinct CDR3 sequences, under 30% of them seen just once; the ten biggest clones take up 7.7%. Sequenced input: blood. The receptors stem from a woman aged 25-40 years in good health.

In its sample, this clonotype was seen a few times. This chain connects TRBV6-6 to TRBJ2-4, with D unresolved. From germline, CDR1 is MNHNY and CDR2 SVGAGI (reference sequence). The CDR3 loop spans 12 amino acids. V shed 5 bases and J shed 8 bases, with 10 bases lying between them. The CDR3, as DNA: TGTGCCAGCAGTCCTCAAAGGGACATTCAGTACTTC. Its protein is CASSPQRDIQYF.

The J gene is TRBJ1-6, the V gene TRBV10-3; D is unclear. Germline CDR1 ENHRY, CDR2 SYGVKD. Trimming cost V 11 bases and J 6 bases, with 17 bases left between them. This CDR3 contains 14 residues. CDR3 protein: CAHRGGFLNSPLHF. The CDR3 region has the DNA TGTGCCCACCGGGGAGGCTTTCTTAATTCACCCCTCCACTTT.

J is TRBJ2-7 and V is TRBV3-1; D is unresolved. Germline assignment: CDR1 LGHDT and CDR2 YNNKEL (reference sequence). V shed 1 base and J shed 7 bases, with 14 bases lying between them. The CDR3 length is 14 residues. Written as DNA, the CDR3 is TGTGCCAGCAGCCAAGGGCCCTATCGTCAGGAGCAGTACTTC. Its protein product is CASSQGPYRQEQYF.

This chain joins TRBV11-2 and TRBJ2-3, with no clear D. This CDR3 comprises 12 residues. In germline, CDR1 is SGHAT, CDR2 FQNNGV. Trimming cost V 1 base and J 9 bases, with 8 bases left between them. The CDR3 region is CASSLGAWTQYF. CDR3 nucleotide sequence: TGTGCCAGCAGCTTAGGTGCGTGGACGCAGTATTTT. The entire variable domain, with the rest obtained from reference TRBV11-2 and TRBJ2-3, is as follows: EAGVAQSPRYKIIEKRQSVAFWCNPISGHATLYWYQQILGQGPKLLIQFQNNGVVDDSQLPKDRFSAERLKGVDSTLKIQPAKLEDSAVYLCASSLGAWTQYFGPGTRLTVL.